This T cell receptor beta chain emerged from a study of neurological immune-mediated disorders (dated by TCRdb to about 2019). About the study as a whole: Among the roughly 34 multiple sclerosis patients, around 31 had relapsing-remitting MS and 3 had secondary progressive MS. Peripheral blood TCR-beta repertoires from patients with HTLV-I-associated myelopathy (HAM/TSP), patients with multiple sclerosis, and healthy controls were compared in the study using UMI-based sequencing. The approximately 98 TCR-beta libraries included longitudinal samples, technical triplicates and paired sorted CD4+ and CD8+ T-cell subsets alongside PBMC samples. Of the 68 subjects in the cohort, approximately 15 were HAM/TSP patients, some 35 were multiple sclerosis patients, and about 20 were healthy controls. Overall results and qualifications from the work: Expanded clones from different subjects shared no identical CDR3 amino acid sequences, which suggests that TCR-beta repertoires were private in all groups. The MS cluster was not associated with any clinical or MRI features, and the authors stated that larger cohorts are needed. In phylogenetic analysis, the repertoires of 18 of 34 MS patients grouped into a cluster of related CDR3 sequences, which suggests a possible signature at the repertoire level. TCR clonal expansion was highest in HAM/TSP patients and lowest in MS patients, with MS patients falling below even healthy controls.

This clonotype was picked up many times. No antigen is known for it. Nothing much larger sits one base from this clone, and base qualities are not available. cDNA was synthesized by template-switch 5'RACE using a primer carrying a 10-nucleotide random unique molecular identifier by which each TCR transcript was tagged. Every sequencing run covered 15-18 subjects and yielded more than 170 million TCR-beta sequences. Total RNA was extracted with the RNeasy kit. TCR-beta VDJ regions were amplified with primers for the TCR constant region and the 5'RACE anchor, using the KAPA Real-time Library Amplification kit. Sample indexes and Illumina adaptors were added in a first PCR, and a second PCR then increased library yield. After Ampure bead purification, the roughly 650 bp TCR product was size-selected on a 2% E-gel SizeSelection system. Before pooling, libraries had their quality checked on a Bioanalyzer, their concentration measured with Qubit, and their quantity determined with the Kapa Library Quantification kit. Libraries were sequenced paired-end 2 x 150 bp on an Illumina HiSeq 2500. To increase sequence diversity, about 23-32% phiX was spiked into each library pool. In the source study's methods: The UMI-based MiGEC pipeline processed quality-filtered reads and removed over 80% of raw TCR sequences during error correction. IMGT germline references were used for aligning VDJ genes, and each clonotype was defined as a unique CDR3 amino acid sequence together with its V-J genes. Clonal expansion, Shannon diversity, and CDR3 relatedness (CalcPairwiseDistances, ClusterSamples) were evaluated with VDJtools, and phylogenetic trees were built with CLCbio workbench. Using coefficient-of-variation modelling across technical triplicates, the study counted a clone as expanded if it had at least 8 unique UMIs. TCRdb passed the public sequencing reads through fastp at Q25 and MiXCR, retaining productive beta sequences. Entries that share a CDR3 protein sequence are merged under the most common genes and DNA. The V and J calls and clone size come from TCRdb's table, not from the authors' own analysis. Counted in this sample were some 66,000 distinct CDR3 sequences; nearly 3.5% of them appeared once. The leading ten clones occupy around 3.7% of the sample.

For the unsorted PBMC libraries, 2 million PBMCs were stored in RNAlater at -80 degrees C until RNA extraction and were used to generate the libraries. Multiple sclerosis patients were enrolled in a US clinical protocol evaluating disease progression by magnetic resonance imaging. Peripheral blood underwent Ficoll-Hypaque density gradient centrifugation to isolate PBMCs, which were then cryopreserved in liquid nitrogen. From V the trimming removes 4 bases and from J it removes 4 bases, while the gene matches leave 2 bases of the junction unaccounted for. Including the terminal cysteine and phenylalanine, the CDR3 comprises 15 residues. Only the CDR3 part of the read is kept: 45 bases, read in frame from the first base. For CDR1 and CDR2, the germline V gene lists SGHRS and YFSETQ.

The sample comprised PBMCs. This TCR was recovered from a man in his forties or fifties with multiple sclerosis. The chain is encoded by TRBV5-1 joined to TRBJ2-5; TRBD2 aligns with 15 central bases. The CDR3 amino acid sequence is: CASSGGLAGGETQYF. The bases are TGCGCCAGCAGCGGGGGACTAGCGGGGGGAGAGACCCAGTACTTC.